The 12 T cell receptor beta chains in this list originate from one sample, sequenced in a study of CD8 T cells in Susac syndrome. Random-hexamer reverse transcription was applied to roughly 0.45 to 1 ug RNA. TCRdb ran MiXCR on the immunoSEQ multiplex PCR reads and lists one entry per CDR3 protein. Of 170,000 or so distinct CDR3 sequences listed, approximately 93% are singletons. What was sequenced was CD4+ T cells from PBMCs. The source is a human donor with multiple sclerosis.

The CDR3 DNA reads TGTGCCAGCAGCGCCCTGGGGGAGGCTGAGACCCAGTACTTC. It is translated as CASSALGEAETQYF. This chain uses TRBV9 with TRBJ2-5, with a tentative D call TRBD2 (6 bases). The V end lost 3 bases, the J end lost 5 bases, and 14 bases lay between the germline ends. CDR1 is SGDLS, CDR2 YYNGEE, per germline. The CDR3 has 14 amino acids.

Regarding this clonotype: Mismatch with germline at one junction end may stem from a read error. This chain joins TRBV20-1 and TRBJ2-7; the D gene is possibly TRBD1 (5 bases). Germline V lookup: CDR1 DFQATT, CDR2 SNEGSKA (reference sequence). The CDR3 totals 11 residues. CDR3 protein: CSARDLAGKGF. In nucleotides, the CDR3 is TGCAGTGCTAGAGATCTGGCAGGGAAAGGCTTC.

CDR3 sequence: CASSRGRTDTQYF. In DNA, the CDR3 is TGTGCCAGCAGCAGGGGGCGCACAGATACGCAGTATTTT. The J gene is TRBJ2-3, the V gene TRBV7-7, with 7 bases matching TRBD1. This CDR3 is 13 amino acids long. The junction had 0 bases not matched to a gene; V was cut back by 5 bases and J by 1 base. Per germline, CDR1 SSHAT and CDR2 FNYEAQ (reference sequence).

V gene TRBV12-3 or TRBV12-4 combines with J gene TRBJ2-1; a possible D gene is TRBD2 (6 bases). Trimming took off 5 bases at V and 5 bases at J, with 13 bases between the two ends. The length of the CDR3 is 14 residues. This CDR3 reads CASSVGGLNNEQFF. The CDR3 bases are TGTGCCAGCAGTGTAGGTGGACTAAACAATGAGCAGTTCTTC.

This clonotype appeared a few times. V usage is TRBV6-1 and J usage is TRBJ2-7; TRBD1 matches 8 bases. The CDR3 length is 15 residues. Germline V gene data show CDR1 as MNHNS and CDR2 as SASEGT. With 6 bases clipped from V and 2 bases from J, the junction kept 9 bases outside the gene matches. The CDR3 reads CASSPRAGGPYEQYF. CDR3 bases: TGTGCCAGCAGCCCCCGAGCAGGGGGCCCCTACGAGCAGTACTTC.

The V call is TRBV6-1, the J call TRBJ1-1; D gene unclear. Trimming pared 4 bases from V and 3 bases from J, leaving 12 bases between. The CDR3 totals 14 residues. The germline V gene has CDR1 MNHNS and CDR2 SASEGT. CDR3 coding DNA: TGTGCCAGCAGTGTCAACGGCCGGGACACTGAAGCTTTCTTT. This sequence encodes CASSVNGRDTEAFF.

J is TRBJ2-1 and V is TRBV20-1; D is possibly TRBD1 or TRBD2 (7 bases each). Trimming left V 6 bases short and J 0 bases short, with 12 bases between. Germline V gene data show CDR1 as DFQATT and CDR2 as SNEGSKA (reference sequence). This CDR3 is built from 14 residues. CDR3 in DNA: TGCAGTGCCCAGGGGGGGAGCTCCTACAATGAGCAGTTCTTC. It is translated as CSAQGGSSYNEQFF.

CDR3 sequence reads: CSVAVGVIAGGYTF. CDR3 DNA: TGCAGCGTTGCTGTGGGGGTGATTGCGGGTGGCTACACCTTC. The gene calls are TRBV29-1 and TRBJ1-2; tentative D call: TRBD1 (5 bases). The CDR3 covers 14 residues. Germline CDR1 reads SQVTM; CDR2 reads ANQGSEA. V was trimmed by 4 bases and J by 7 bases, leaving 19 bases between them.

The chain links TRBV20-1 to TRBJ1-1; tentatively, D is TRBD1 (5 bases). Germline CDR1 reads DFQATT; CDR2 reads SNEGSKA (reference sequence). There are 14 residues in the CDR3. V shed 3 bases and J shed 1 base, with 12 bases lying between them. The CDR3 DNA follows: TGCAGTGCTAGGGGAACTACAGGGAACACTGAAGCTTTCTTT. Protein: CSARGTTGNTEAFF.

This chain uses TRBV24-1 with TRBJ2-2; no clear D. Deletions cut 4 bases from V and 2 bases from J, with 4 bases between. The CDR3 covers 13 residues. Germline CDR1 is KGHDR and CDR2 is SFDVKD. DNA of the CDR3: TGTGCCACCAGTGAGGGTAACACCGGGGAGCTGTTTTTT. It specifies CATSEGNTGELFF.

This chain connects TRBV18 to TRBJ2-5; D not certain. The CDR3 extends over 12 amino acids. Trimming pared 6 bases from V and 2 bases from J, leaving 7 bases between. Per the germline V gene, CDR1 is KGHSH and CDR2 is LQKENI. The CDR3 region is CASSVGQETQYF. CDR3 bases: TGTGCCAGCTCTGTGGGTCAAGAGACCCAGTACTTC.

The J gene is TRBJ2-6, the V gene TRBV27; D is perhaps TRBD1 (6 bases). V was pared by 6 bases and J by 2 bases, with 11 bases between. CDR1 and CDR2 (germline): MNHEY, SMNVEV (reference sequence). This CDR3 has 15 residues. As DNA, the CDR3 is TGTGCCAGCAGCCCCTCAGGGGCTGGGGCCAACGTCCTGACTTTC. It yields the protein CASSPSGAGANVLTF.